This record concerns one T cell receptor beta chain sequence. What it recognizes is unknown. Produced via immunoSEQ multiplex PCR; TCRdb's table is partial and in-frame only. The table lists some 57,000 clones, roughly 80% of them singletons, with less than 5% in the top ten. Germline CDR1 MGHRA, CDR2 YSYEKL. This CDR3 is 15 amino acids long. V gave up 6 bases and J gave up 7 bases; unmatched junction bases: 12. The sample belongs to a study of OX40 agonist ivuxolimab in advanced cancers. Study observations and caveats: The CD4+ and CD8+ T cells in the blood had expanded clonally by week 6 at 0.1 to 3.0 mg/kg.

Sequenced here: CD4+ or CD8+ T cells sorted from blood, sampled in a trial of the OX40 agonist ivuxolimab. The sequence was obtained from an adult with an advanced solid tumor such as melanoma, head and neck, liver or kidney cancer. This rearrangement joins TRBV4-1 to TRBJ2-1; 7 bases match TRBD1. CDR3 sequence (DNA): TGCGCCAGCAGGACAGGGCCCCTTGATGGGAATGAGCAGTTCTTC. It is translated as CASRTGPLDGNEQFF.